These 14 T cell receptor beta chains share one sample of origin, sequenced in a study of CXCR3-negative and CXCR3-positive naive CD8 T cells. Preparation of TRB cDNA libraries relied on 5' RACE carrying UMI labels. TCRdb reprocessed the 5' RACE reads; each CDR3 protein has one entry and no DNA is given. The listing records tens of thousands of distinct CDR3 sequences. The sample was naive CXCR3- CD8+ T cells from blood. The subset was: CD45RO-CCR7+CD27+CD95- naive CD8+ T cells lacking CXCR3 (TNR3-). Receptors were obtained from a human donor in good health. Some clones in this sample may be carry-over from other donors' samples.

V is TRBV19 and J is TRBJ2-1; the TRBD2 assignment by TCRdb is unverifiable without DNA. In germline, CDR1 is LNHDA, CDR2 SQIVND (reference sequence). The CDR3 runs 14 residues. CDR3 in amino acids: CATIGPSGYNEQFF.

The V and J genes are TRBV3-1 and TRBJ2-1; absent DNA, TCRdb's TRBD2 call cannot be checked. Per the germline V gene, CDR1 is LGHDT and CDR2 is YNNKEL (reference sequence). The CDR3 runs 19 residues. The CDR3 sequence: CASSPDFPWASGSYNEQFF.

V usage is TRBV27 and J usage is TRBJ2-1; TCRdb's D call, TRBD1, is unchecked because there is no DNA. There are 15 residues in the CDR3. CDR1 MNHEY and CDR2 SMNVEV come from the germline V gene (reference sequence). The CDR3 reads CASSFRGQGLDEQFF.

The V call is TRBV28, the J call TRBJ2-7; the TCRdb D gene call, TRBD1, has no DNA to confirm it. The CDR3 contains 16 residues. Germline CDR1 reads MDHEN; CDR2 reads SYDVKM. The CDR3 sequence: CASSFSNLQGATEQYF.

J is TRBJ2-3 and V is TRBV7-6; the D call from TCRdb, TRBD1, cannot be confirmed without DNA. This CDR3 region has 13 residues. Germline V gene lookup returns CDR1 SGHVS and CDR2 FNYEAQ. The CDR3 spells CASSPGPTTTQYF.

The rearrangement links TRBV7-3 to TRBJ2-5. This CDR3 contains 13 residues. Germline CDR1 and CDR2: SGHTA and FQGTGA. The CDR3 sequence is CASSLTHQETQYF.

V usage is TRBV7-9 and J usage is TRBJ2-4; TCRdb proposes TRBD1, but this gene call is untestable without DNA. CDR1 and CDR2 from the germline V gene are SEHNR and FQNEAQ (reference sequence). This CDR3 region has 14 residues. CDR3 loop: CASSRQGTKNIQYF.

V usage is TRBV5-4 and J usage is TRBJ2-1. This CDR3 has 14 residues. Germline values: CDR1 SGHNT, CDR2 YYREEE (reference sequence). CDR3 in amino acids: CASSLGLANNEQFF.

CDR3: CSVEGLGLKADTQYF. The chain combines TRBV29-1 with TRBJ2-3; TCRdb reports TRBD2, a call that lacks DNA to check it against. This CDR3 comprises 15 residues. Germline-derived CDR1 and CDR2 are SQVTM and ANQGSEA.

This rearrangement joins TRBV11-2 to TRBJ2-2. CDR3 length: 15 residues. Germline V gene lookup returns CDR1 SGHAT and CDR2 FQNNGV. CDR3: CASSYLVGETGELFF.

The V and J genes are TRBV5-1 and TRBJ2-7; the TCRdb D gene call, TRBD1, has no DNA to confirm it. The CDR3 length is 16 residues. Looked up from germline, CDR1 is SGHRS and CDR2 is YFSETQ. CDR3 region: CASSPARDRGSYEQYF.

V is TRBV7-6 and J is TRBJ2-1; lacking DNA, the TRBD2 call made by TCRdb goes unchecked. The CDR3 is 18 residues long. CDR1 and CDR2 (germline): SGHVS, FNYEAQ. CDR3 region: CASSLRTSGASSYNEQFF.

J is TRBJ2-2 and V is TRBV29-1; without DNA, the TCRdb call of TRBD1 cannot be checked. The germline CDR1 and CDR2 sequences are SQVTM and ANQGSEA. The CDR3 has 17 residues. CDR3 sequence: CSVEDRGGQGQPGELFF.

V is TRBV29-1 and J is TRBJ2-1; with no DNA, the TCRdb D assignment of TRBD1 cannot be verified. This CDR3 has 13 residues. Germline lookup yields CDR1 SQVTM and CDR2 ANQGSEA. CDR3 sequence: CSGPAGEYNEQFF.